The 12 T cell receptor beta chains below come from one sample, sequenced in a study of CD8+CD57+ T cells in acquired aplastic anemia. TCR beta VDJ and CDR3 profiles were obtained from a genomic DNA template. TCRdb ran MiXCR on the reads and lists one entry per CDR3 protein. In the table there are 180,000 or so distinct CDR3 sequences, less than 55% of which are singletons. Sequenced input: sorted CD4+, CD8+, or CD8+CD57+ T cells (not recorded which) from PBMCs. These TCRs come from a human donor in good health.

The table lists this clonotype with many counts. J is TRBJ1-1 and V is TRBV6-6; weak D call: TRBD1 (5 bases). V lost 5 bases to trimming and J lost 4 bases, with 14 bases between them. This CDR3 is 14 amino acids long. The germline gives CDR1 MNHNY, CDR2 SVGAGI (reference sequence). The CDR3 protein is CASSGLGTGTEAFF. Written as DNA, the CDR3 is TGTGCCAGCAGTGGTCTGGGGACCGGCACTGAAGCTTTCTTT.

This chain joins TRBV20-1 and TRBJ2-7; D gene unclear. Trimming took 8 bases from V and 0 from J, leaving 14 bases between them. Germline CDR1 is DFQATT and CDR2 is SNEGSKA (reference sequence). The CDR3 covers 13 residues. DNA for the CDR3: TGCAGTCCCCCCGACCGGTTCTCCTACGAGCAGTACTTC. It is translated as CSPPDRFSYEQYF.

This clonotype was recorded many times. As DNA, the CDR3 is TGTGCCATCAGTGAGGAGGACAGTAGTGGCTACACCTTC. As protein: CAISEEDSSGYTF. The J gene is TRBJ1-2, the V gene TRBV10-3; D might be TRBD1 (6 bases). Trimming shortened V by 2 bases and J by 7 bases, and 11 bases separated the two germline ends. The germline V gene has CDR1 ENHRY and CDR2 SYGVKD. The CDR3 length is 13 residues.

V gene TRBV10-1 combines with J gene TRBJ2-1; 13 nucleotides agree with TRBD2. The CDR3 is 16 amino acids. Germline V gene data show CDR1 as WNHNN and CDR2 as SYGVQD (reference sequence). With V trimmed by 9 bases and J by 7 bases, 12 bases remained unmatched. CDR3 bases: TGCGCCAGTCTCGGACCGGGACTAGCGGGATTTAATGAGCAGTTCTTC. Its translation: CASLGPGLAGFNEQFF.

This sequence joins TRBV5-1 and TRBJ1-6; D might be TRBD1 (6 bases). CDR1 is SGHRS, CDR2 YFSETQ, per germline. Trimming removed 0 bases from V and 10 bases from J, with 14 bases in between. CDR3 length equals 15 residues. The DNA for the CDR3 is TGCGCCAGCAGCTTGGCCGGGGCAGGGGTCTCACCCCTCCACTTT. This sequence encodes CASSLAGAGVSPLHF.

This clonotype was seen repeatedly, ten times or more. The chain carries TRBV19 and TRBJ1-3; D gene unclear. Germline-derived CDR1 and CDR2 are LNHDA and SQIVND (reference sequence). The CDR3 is 13 residues long. With 5 bases removed from V and 4 bases from J, the gap between germline ends came to 9 bases. The CDR3 loop reads CASSSQRGNTIYF. The CDR3 coding sequence is TGTGCCAGTAGTTCCCAGCGCGGAAACACCATATATTTT.

The rearrangement links TRBV19 to TRBJ2-1, with 8 bases lining up with TRBD2. After removal of 4 bases from V and 2 bases from J, the junction contained 1 base not matched to a gene. This CDR3 comprises 14 residues. Per the germline V gene, CDR1 is LNHDA and CDR2 is SQIVND (reference sequence). The CDR3 DNA is TGTGCCAGTAGTAGCGGGGGGACCTACAATGAGCAGTTCTTC. Its protein is CASSSGGTYNEQFF. Filled out from reference TRBV19 and TRBJ2-1, the complete variable domain reads DGGITQSPKYLFRKEGQNVTLSCEQNLNHDAMYWYRQDPGQGLRLIYYSQIVNDFQKGDIAEGYSVSREKKESFPLTVTSAQKNPTAFYLCASSSGGTYNEQFFGPGTRLTVL.

This clonotype was counted many times. The chain couples TRBV20-1 to TRBJ2-7; the D gene could be TRBD1 or TRBD2 (5 bases each). Trimming stripped 5 bases from V and 4 bases from J, with 12 bases between. Per germline, CDR1 DFQATT and CDR2 SNEGSKA (reference sequence). CDR3 size: 12 residues. The CDR3 DNA follows: TGCAGTGCTTCCGGGACCGAATACGAGCAGTACTTC. This encodes CSASGTEYEQYF.

V and J are TRBV2 and TRBJ2-4, with 7 positions matching TRBD1. Germline V gene data show CDR1 as SNHLY and CDR2 as FYNNEI. With V trimmed by 4 bases and J by 6 bases, 6 bases remained unmatched. The CDR3 is 14 amino acids. The CDR3: CASSVVAGGNIQYF. CDR3 bases: TGTGCCAGCAGTGTTGTGGCAGGGGGAAACATTCAGTACTTC.

The chain has TRBV2 and TRBJ2-7, with TRBD2 identical over 8 bases. This CDR3 has 15 residues. Germline V gene sequence: CDR1 SNHLY, CDR2 FYNNEI. V was pared by 5 bases and J by 3 bases, with 9 bases of the junction left unmatched. CDR3 loop: CASSRAGGVDYEQYF. As DNA, the CDR3 is TGTGCCAGCAGTCGGGCGGGGGGCGTAGACTACGAGCAGTACTTC.

The gene calls are TRBV12-3 or TRBV12-4 and TRBJ2-3; 14 nucleotides line up with TRBD2. CDR3 length: 16 amino acids. Losses at the gene ends were 3 bases for V and 6 bases for J; bases not matched to a gene: 5. The chain's CDR3 is CASSLGLAGVADTQYF. The CDR3 DNA follows: TGTGCCAGCAGTTTGGGACTAGCGGGAGTTGCGGATACGCAGTATTTT.

This clonotype was observed at least ten times. The CDR3 DNA reads as TGCAGTGCTAGAGCCTCGGGACTAGCGGGAGTTAGGCTCTACGAGCAGTACTTC. Translated: CSARASGLAGVRLYEQYF. The chain recombines TRBV20-1 with TRBJ2-7, with 14 bases fitting TRBD2. The CDR3 spans 18 residues. CDR1 is DFQATT, CDR2 SNEGSKA, per germline (reference sequence). The ends lost 1 base at V and 3 bases at J; junction bases unmatched: 11.